Each of the 8 T cell receptor beta chains below was sequenced from the same sample in a study of cytomegalovirus exposure and HLA in healthy donors. The PCR had 60 Vbeta and 13 Jbeta primers. Repertoires were generated with immunoSEQ multiplex PCR, while TCRdb's copy carries only in-frame clones and drops some. This sample has under 250,000 clones, with 65% to 85% found just once. The specimen sequenced was PBMCs. These receptors were collected from a woman under 40 in good health and CMV-seronegative.

The CDR3 reads CASSFGAGTGSETQYF. CDR3 nucleotide sequence: TGTGCCAGCAGTTTTGGGGCGGGGACAGGAAGCGAGACCCAGTACTTC. The J gene is TRBJ2-5, the V gene TRBV28, with TRBD1 matching over 8 bases. V gave up 3 bases and J gave up 5 bases; unmatched junction bases: 11. Germline CDR1 reads MDHEN; CDR2 reads SYDVKM. The CDR3 consists of 16 residues.

The J gene is TRBJ2-5, the V gene TRBV27, with no clear D. Germline V gives CDR1 MNHEY, CDR2 SMNVEV (reference sequence). The CDR3 sequence is 15 residues long. V was trimmed by 5 bases and J by 0 bases, leaving 13 bases between them. The DNA for the CDR3 is TGTGCCAGCAGTCTCACCGGAGTGTACCAAGAGACCCAGTACTTC. It yields the protein CASSLTGVYQETQYF.

This clone was observed once. The genes are TRBV5-1 and TRBJ2-3; D is unclear. Deletions cut 3 bases from V and 2 bases from J, with 7 bases between. The CDR3 length is 13 residues. CDR1 SGHRS and CDR2 YFSETQ come from the germline V gene. DNA for the CDR3: TGCGCCAGCAGCTCTCTATACACAGATACGCAGTATTTT. This translates into CASSSLYTDTQYF.

The chain combines TRBV7-9 with TRBJ2-7, with 8 bases fitting TRBD2. The trim removed 1 base at V and 5 bases at J, leaving 13 bases unmatched. This CDR3 has 17 residues. Germline-derived CDR1 and CDR2 are SEHNR and FQNEAQ (reference sequence). CDR3 protein: CASSLVVNPGLDDEQYF. DNA for the CDR3: TGTGCCAGCAGCTTAGTTGTTAACCCGGGACTAGACGACGAGCAGTACTTC.

Only a few counts were recorded for this clone. The V call is TRBV15, the J call TRBJ2-5; 9 bases agree with TRBD2. The V gene's germline CDR1 is LNHNV and CDR2 YYDKDF (reference sequence). This CDR3 is 19 amino acids long. After removal of 0 bases from V and 2 bases from J, the junction contained 13 bases not matched to a gene. CDR3 nucleotides: TGTGCCACCAGCAGAGATTATCTCAGCGGGAGGAGAGGGCAAGAGACCCAGTACTTC. Its translation: CATSRDYLSGRRGQETQYF.

The rearrangement uses TRBV5-4 and TRBJ1-2; D remains ambiguous. The CDR3 spans 13 residues. Deletions cut 0 bases from V and 7 bases from J, with 10 bases between. The germline V gene encodes CDR1 SGHNT and CDR2 YYREEE (reference sequence). CDR3 nucleotide sequence: TGTGCCAGCAGCTTGGAGGGAGTGGGTGGCTACACCTTC. It codes for CASSLEGVGGYTF.

This sequence joins TRBV18 and TRBJ2-1; 8 nucleotides line up with TRBD1. The CDR3 has 18 amino acids. Per the germline V gene, CDR1 is KGHSH and CDR2 is LQKENI. V was clipped by 1 base and J by 6 bases; unmatched bases: 14. Here the CDR3 DNA reads TGTGCCAGCTCACCACTTGACAGGGGCCTAAGAACCGGCAATGAGCAGTTCTTC. The encoded protein is CASSPLDRGLRTGNEQFF. Supplemented by reference TRBV18 and TRBJ2-1, the full variable domain reads NAGVMQNPRHLVRRRGQEARLRCSPMKGHSHVYWYRQLPEEGLKFMVYLQKENIIDESGMPKERFSAEFPKEGPSILRIQQVVRGDSAAYFCASSPLDRGLRTGNEQFFGPGTRLTVL.

The chain combines TRBV10-1 with TRBJ2-1, with TRBD2 identical over 7 bases. The CDR3 is 13 residues long. Losses at the gene ends were 6 bases for V and 3 bases for J; bases not matched to a gene: 2. The V gene's germline CDR1 is WNHNN and CDR2 SYGVQD (reference sequence). This CDR3 reads CASSGLDYNEQFF. CDR3 sequence (DNA): TGCGCCAGCAGCGGACTAGACTACAATGAGCAGTTCTTC.